Presented here are 22 T cell receptor beta chains from one specimen sequenced in a study of blood T cell repertoires in COVID-19 (dated by TCRdb to the early 2020s). The library was built by means of the immunoSEQ multiplex PCR assay. TCRdb provides this immuneACCESS table in a form limited to in-frame rearrangements. Some clones are lacking; in checked studies, under half of them reflect an unresolved V gene, and why the rest are absent is not known. For this sample there are 400,000 to 500,000 clones; about 88% appear just once. The ten largest clonotypes hold approximately 1.5% of the sample. Source material: PBMCs or T cells enriched from blood (not recorded which). These TCRs come from a young woman who had been exposed to COVID-19.

In its sample, this clone was seen once. This specimen includes other DNA sequences encoding the same CDR3. This chain links TRBV11-2 with TRBJ2-7, with 8 bases fitting TRBD2. This CDR3 is built from 14 residues. V dropped 1 base and J dropped 4; count of bases not matched to a gene: 3. Germline V lookup: CDR1 SGHAT, CDR2 FQNNGV. CDR3 sequence reads: CASSLAGGPYEQYF. The DNA of the CDR3 is TGTGCCAGCAGCTTAGCGGGAGGGCCTTACGAGCAGTACTTC.

J is TRBJ1-6 and V is TRBV3-1 (or the pseudogene TRBV3-2), with 8 positions matching TRBD1. CDR3 length equals 15 residues. The germline CDR1 and CDR2 sequences are LGHDT and YNNKEL (reference sequence). V trimming: 7 bases; J trimming: 10 bases; junction bases outside the gene matches: 12. This chain's CDR3 is CASTHSGTGQSPLHF. DNA for the CDR3: TGTGCCAGCACTCACTCCGGGACAGGACAATCACCCCTCCACTTT.

This chain uses TRBV3-1 (or the pseudogene TRBV3-2) with TRBJ2-3, with D tentatively TRBD1 (5 bases). Germline loops: CDR1 LGHDT, CDR2 YNNKEL (reference sequence). V lost 1 base and J 2 bases, leaving 13 bases between the germline ends. This CDR3 region has 16 residues. The CDR3 loop reads CASSQGGGRNTDTQYF. As DNA, the CDR3 is TGTGCCAGCAGCCAAGGGGGCGGAAGAAACACAGATACGCAGTATTTT.

The genes are TRBV19 and TRBJ1-5; D might be TRBD1 (6 bases). The CDR3 totals 15 residues. Trimming cost V 4 bases and J 5 bases, with 15 bases left between them. CDR1 and CDR2 from the germline V gene are LNHDA and SQIVND (reference sequence). CDR3 protein: CASSRPNRDDQPQHF. CDR3 DNA sequence: TGTGCCAGTAGTAGGCCCAACAGGGATGATCAGCCCCAGCATTTT.

The rearrangement uses TRBV5-1 and TRBJ2-7; TRBD1 matches at 11 bases. V lost 1 base, J lost 5 bases, and 2 bases stayed unmatched. This CDR3 comprises 14 residues. CDR1 and CDR2 from the germline V gene are SGHRS and YFSETQ. This CDR3 reads CASSLSDRGHEQYF. The CDR3, as DNA: TGCGCCAGCAGCTTGTCGGACAGGGGGCACGAGCAGTACTTC.

The chain carries TRBV5-6 and TRBJ1-2; 12 positions match TRBD1. This CDR3 region has 16 residues. Per the germline V gene, CDR1 is SGHDT and CDR2 is YYEEEE. Germline trimming cut 4 bases from V and 6 bases from J; bases unmatched to any gene: 10. Written as DNA, the CDR3 is TGTGCCAGCAGCAGGGCGGGACAGGGGGCTTTTGATGGCTACACCTTC. Translated, it gives CASSRAGQGAFDGYTF.

The V gene is TRBV29-1, the J gene TRBJ2-7; 9 nucleotides align to TRBD1. Germline loops: CDR1 SQVTM, CDR2 ANQGSEA. This CDR3 has 15 residues. Trimming took 2 bases from V and 0 from J; bases not matched to a gene: 5. The CDR3 DNA reads as TGCAGCGTTGAAAGGACAGGGGCAAGCTCCTACGAGCAGTACTTC. As protein: CSVERTGASSYEQYF.

This clone has just a few counts. This rearrangement joins TRBV7-8 to TRBJ1-2, with 8 bases lining up with TRBD1. This CDR3 region has 15 residues. V lost 5 bases, J lost 4 bases, and 9 bases stayed unmatched. Germline V gene lookup returns CDR1 SGHVS and CDR2 FQNEAQ. For the CDR3, the DNA is TGTGCCAGCAGCGTGGACAGGGTCCCTCTCTATGGCTACACCTTC. This codes for CASSVDRVPLYGYTF. The full variable domain, its missing parts supplied by reference TRBV7-8 and TRBJ1-2, is GAGVSQSPRYKVAKRGQDVALRCDPISGHVSLFWYQQALGQGPEFLTYFQNEAQLDKSGLPSDRFFAERPEGSVSTLKIQRTQQEDSAVYLCASSVDRVPLYGYTFGSGTRLTVV.

This clone was counted once. The chain carries TRBV5-8 and TRBJ2-2, with TRBD1 as a possible D gene (6 bases). Trimming cost V 4 bases and J 1 base, with 8 bases left between them. The CDR3 is 14 residues long. Germline values: CDR1 SGHTS, CDR2 YDEGEE. DNA of the CDR3: TGTGCCAGCAGCACGGGACAGAACACCGGGGAGCTGTTTTTT. Translation gives CASSTGQNTGELFF.

This clone has just one count. V and J are TRBV4-2 and TRBJ1-2; the D is unclear. Germline CDR1 LGHNA, CDR2 YNFKEQ. V was clipped by 1 base and J by 4 bases, with 7 bases between them. The CDR3 consists of 13 residues. CDR3 in DNA: TGTGCCAGCAGCCAAGCAGAAAGCTATGGCTACACCTTC. It is translated as CASSQAESYGYTF.

In the case of this clone: Other DNA sequences in the sample encode the same CDR3. The chain has TRBV3-1 (or the pseudogene TRBV3-2) and TRBJ2-7; no definite D call. V was cut by 0 bases and J by 4 bases, with 4 bases left in between. The CDR3 has 12 residues. Germline V lookup: CDR1 LGHDT, CDR2 YNNKEL (reference sequence). CDR3 nucleotide sequence: TGTGCCAGCAGCCAAGAACTATACGAGCAGTACTTC. It encodes CASSQELYEQYF.

The chain combines TRBV4-1 with TRBJ2-5; 7 nucleotides match TRBD2. This CDR3 comprises 14 residues. Germline loops: CDR1 MGHRA, CDR2 YSYEKL. The V segment lost 4 bases and the J segment 4 bases; nucleotides outside the gene matches: 6. The CDR3 spells CASSRERDRETQYF. The CDR3 DNA sequence: TGCGCCAGCAGCCGTGAGCGGGACCGAGAGACCCAGTACTTC.

As to this clone: Other nucleotide sequences in the sample specify the same CDR3. The rearrangement links TRBV7-3 to TRBJ2-2, with a tentative D call TRBD2 (5 bases). The CDR3 spans 12 residues. Trimming left V 6 bases short and J 5 bases short, with 7 bases between. CDR1 is SGHTA and CDR2 is FQGTGA in the germline V gene. DNA for the CDR3: TGTGCCAGCAGTCGGGGAACCGGGGAGCTGTTTTTT. This sequence encodes CASSRGTGELFF.

The V call is TRBV11-3, the J call TRBJ2-1; 7 nucleotides align to TRBD2. V shed 5 bases and J 3 bases; nucleotides not matched to a gene: 7. The V gene's germline CDR1 is SGHNT and CDR2 YENEEA. The CDR3 length is 15 residues. CDR3: CASSPGRTIYNEQFF. The CDR3 nucleotides are TGTGCCAGCAGCCCCGGGAGGACCATCTACAATGAGCAGTTCTTC.

The rearrangement uses TRBV2 and TRBJ2-2, with D possibly TRBD1 on 6 matching bases. This CDR3 has 17 amino acids. Germline values: CDR1 SNHLY, CDR2 FYNNEI. V shed 7 bases and J shed 2 bases, with 20 bases lying between them. The CDR3 region is CASISGQGKINTGELFF. The CDR3 DNA follows: TGTGCCAGCATATCGGGACAAGGAAAAATCAACACCGGGGAGCTGTTTTTT.

The chain links TRBV7-9 to TRBJ2-7; TRBD1 matches at 10 bases. CDR1 is SEHNR and CDR2 is FQNEAQ in the germline V gene (reference sequence). The length of the CDR3 is 17 residues. The V and J ends lost 5 bases and 3 bases, in that order; junction bases with no gene match: 13. CDR3 coding DNA: TGTGCCAGCAGCCCAGCCCGTGGGACAGGGGATAACTACGAGCAGTACTTC. It yields the protein CASSPARGTGDNYEQYF.

This clone was picked up one time. This chain connects TRBV27 to TRBJ2-7, with a tentative D call TRBD1 (6 bases). Trimming cost V 7 bases and J 5 bases, with 15 bases left between them. CDR3 size: 13 residues. Germline values: CDR1 MNHEY, CDR2 SMNVEV (reference sequence). The CDR3 sequence is CASTKGDGNEQYF. The DNA of the CDR3 is TGTGCCAGCACGAAGGGGGACGGGAACGAGCAGTACTTC.

The chain is built from TRBV5-1 and TRBJ2-3, with 14 bases fitting TRBD2. CDR1 and CDR2 (germline): SGHRS, YFSETQ. The CDR3 loop spans 17 amino acids. The ends lost 0 bases at V and 5 bases at J; junction bases unmatched: 5. DNA of the CDR3: TGCGCCAGCAGCTTGGGACTAGCGGGAGGGCCGGGAGATACGCAGTATTTT. The encoded protein is CASSLGLAGGPGDTQYF.

The chain is built from TRBV5-1 and TRBJ2-5, with D perhaps TRBD1 (5 bases). V dropped 7 bases and J dropped 2 bases, with 6 bases sitting between them. The CDR3 has 11 residues. Germline V gene lookup returns CDR1 SGHRS and CDR2 YFSETQ. The chain's CDR3 is CASSGQETQYF. The CDR3 DNA is TGCGCCAGCTCAGGGCAAGAGACCCAGTACTTC.

This clone showed up just once. The rearrangement links TRBV5-8 to TRBJ2-7; D gene unclear. Trimming removed 1 base from V and 9 bases from J, with 8 bases in between. Looked up from germline, CDR1 is SGHTS and CDR2 is YDEGEE. The CDR3 is 11 amino acids. The CDR3 region is CASSLYPGQYF. Here the CDR3 DNA reads TGTGCCAGCAGCTTGTATCCCGGGCAGTACTTC.

Only one count was recorded for this clone. This chain uses TRBV7-9 with TRBJ1-2; 9 nucleotides align to TRBD1. Trimming cost V 5 bases and J 8 bases; bases outside gene matches: 9. Germline CDR1 SEHNR, CDR2 FQNEAQ (reference sequence). The CDR3 length is 14 residues. The CDR3 nucleotides read TGTGCCAGCAGCGGTGAACAGGGGGCAAAAGGCTACACCTTC. Amino acid sequence: CASSGEQGAKGYTF.

CDR3 region: CASNDGGDYEQYF. DNA of the CDR3: TGTGCCAGTAACGACGGAGGGGACTACGAGCAGTACTTC. The rearrangement links TRBV19 to TRBJ2-7, with D tentatively TRBD2 (6 bases). V lost 7 bases to trimming and J lost 3 bases, with 13 bases between them. The CDR3 sequence is 13 residues long. CDR1 and CDR2 (germline): LNHDA, SQIVND (reference sequence).